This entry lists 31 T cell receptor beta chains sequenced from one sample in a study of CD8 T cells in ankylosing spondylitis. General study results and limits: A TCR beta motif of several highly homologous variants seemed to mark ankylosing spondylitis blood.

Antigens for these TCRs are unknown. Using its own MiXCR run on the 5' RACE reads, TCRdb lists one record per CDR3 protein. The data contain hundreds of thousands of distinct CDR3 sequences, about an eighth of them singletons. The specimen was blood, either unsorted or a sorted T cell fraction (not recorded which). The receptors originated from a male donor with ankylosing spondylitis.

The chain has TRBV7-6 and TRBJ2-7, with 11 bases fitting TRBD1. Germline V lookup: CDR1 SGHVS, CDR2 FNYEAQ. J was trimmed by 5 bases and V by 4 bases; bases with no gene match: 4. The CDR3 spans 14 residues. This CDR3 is CASSSGDRGDEQYF. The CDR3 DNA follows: TGTGCCAGCAGCTCGGGGGACAGGGGGGACGAGCAGTACTTC.

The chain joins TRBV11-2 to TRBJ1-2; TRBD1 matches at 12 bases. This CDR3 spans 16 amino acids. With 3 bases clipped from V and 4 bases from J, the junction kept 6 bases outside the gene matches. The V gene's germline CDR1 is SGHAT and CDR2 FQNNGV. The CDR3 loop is CASSFGGTGGIYGYTF. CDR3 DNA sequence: TGTGCCAGCAGCTTTGGGGGGACAGGGGGCATCTATGGCTACACCTTC.

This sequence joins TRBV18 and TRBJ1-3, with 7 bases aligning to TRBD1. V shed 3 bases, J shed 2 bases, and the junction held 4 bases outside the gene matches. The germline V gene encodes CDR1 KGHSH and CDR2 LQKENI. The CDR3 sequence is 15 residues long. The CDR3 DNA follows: TGTGCCAGCTCACCCACAGGGGATCCTGGAAACACCATATATTTT. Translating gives CASSPTGDPGNTIYF.

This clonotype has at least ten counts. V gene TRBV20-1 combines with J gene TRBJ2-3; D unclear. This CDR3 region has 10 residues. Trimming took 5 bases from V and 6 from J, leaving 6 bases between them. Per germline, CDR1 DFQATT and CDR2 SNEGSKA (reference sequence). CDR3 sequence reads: CSAGWDTQYF. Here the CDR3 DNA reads TGCAGTGCTGGGTGGGATACGCAGTATTTT.

The chain's CDR3 is CASSPQGLAGGVDTQYF. DNA for the CDR3: TGTGCCAGCAGCCCCCAGGGACTAGCGGGGGGAGTGGATACGCAGTATTTT. The gene calls are TRBV7-2 and TRBJ2-3; 15 bases agree with TRBD2. This CDR3 is built from 17 residues. Germline V CDR1 and CDR2: SGHTA, FQGNSA. The V segment lost 5 bases and the J segment 6 bases; nucleotides outside the gene matches: 9.

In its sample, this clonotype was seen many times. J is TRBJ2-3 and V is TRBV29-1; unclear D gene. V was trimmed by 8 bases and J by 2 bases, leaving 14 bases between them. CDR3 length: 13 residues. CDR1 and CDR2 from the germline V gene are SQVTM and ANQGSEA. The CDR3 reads CSTTSPPTDTQYF. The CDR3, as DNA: TGCAGCACGACTTCACCACCCACAGATACGCAGTATTTT.

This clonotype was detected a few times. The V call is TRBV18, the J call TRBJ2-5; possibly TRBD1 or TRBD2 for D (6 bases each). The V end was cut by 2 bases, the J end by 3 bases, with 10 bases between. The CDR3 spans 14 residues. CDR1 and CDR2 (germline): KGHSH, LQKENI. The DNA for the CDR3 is TGTGCCAGCTCACCAGCTAGGGGGGAAGAGACCCAGTACTTC. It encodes CASSPARGEETQYF. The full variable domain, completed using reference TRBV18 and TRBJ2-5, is NAGVMQNPRHLVRRRGQEARLRCSPMKGHSHVYWYRQLPEEGLKFMVYLQKENIIDESGMPKERFSAEFPKEGPSILRIQQVVRGDSAAYFCASSPARGEETQYFGPGTRLLVL.

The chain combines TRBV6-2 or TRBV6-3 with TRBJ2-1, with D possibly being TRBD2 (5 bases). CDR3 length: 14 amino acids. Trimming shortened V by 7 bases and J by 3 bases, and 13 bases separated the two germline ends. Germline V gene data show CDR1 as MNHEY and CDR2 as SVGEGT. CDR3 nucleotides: TGTGCCAGCACCCGCGGGCGCTACTACAATGAGCAGTTCTTC. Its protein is CASTRGRYYNEQFF.

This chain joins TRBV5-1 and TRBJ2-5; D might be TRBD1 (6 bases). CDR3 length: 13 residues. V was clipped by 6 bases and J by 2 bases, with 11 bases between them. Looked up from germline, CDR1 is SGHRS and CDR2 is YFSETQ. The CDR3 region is CASKIQGQETQYF. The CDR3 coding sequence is TGCGCCAGCAAGATTCAGGGGCAAGAGACCCAGTACTTC.

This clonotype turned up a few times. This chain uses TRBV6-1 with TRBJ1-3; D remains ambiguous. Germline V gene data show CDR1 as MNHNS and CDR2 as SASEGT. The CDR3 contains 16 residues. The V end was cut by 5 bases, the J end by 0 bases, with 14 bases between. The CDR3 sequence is CASSRWGMTSGNTIYF. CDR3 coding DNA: TGTGCCAGCAGTAGGTGGGGAATGACCTCTGGAAACACCATATATTTT.

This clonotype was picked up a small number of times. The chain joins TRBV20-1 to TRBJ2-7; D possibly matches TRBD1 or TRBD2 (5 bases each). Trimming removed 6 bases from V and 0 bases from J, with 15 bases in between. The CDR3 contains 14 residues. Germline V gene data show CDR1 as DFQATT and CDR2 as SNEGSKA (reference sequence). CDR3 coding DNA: TGCAGTGCGTTCCGGGACCCCAGCTCCTACGAGCAGTACTTC. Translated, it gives CSAFRDPSSYEQYF.

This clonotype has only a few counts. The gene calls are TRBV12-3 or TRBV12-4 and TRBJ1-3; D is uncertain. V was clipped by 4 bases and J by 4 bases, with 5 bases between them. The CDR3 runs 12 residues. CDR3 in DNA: TGTGCCAGCAGTTGGCAGGGAAACACCATATATTTT. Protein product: CASSWQGNTIYF.

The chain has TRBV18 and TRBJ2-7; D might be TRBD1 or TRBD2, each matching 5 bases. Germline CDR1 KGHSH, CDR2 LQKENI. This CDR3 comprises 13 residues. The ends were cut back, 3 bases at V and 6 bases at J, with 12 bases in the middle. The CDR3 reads CASSPGTHFEQYF. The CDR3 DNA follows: TGTGCCAGCTCACCTGGGACCCACTTCGAGCAGTACTTC. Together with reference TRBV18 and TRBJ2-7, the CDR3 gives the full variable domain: NAGVMQNPRHLVRRRGQEARLRCSPMKGHSHVYWYRQLPEEGLKFMVYLQKENIIDESGMPKERFSAEFPKEGPSILRIQQVVRGDSAAYFCASSPGTHFEQYFGPGTRLTVT.

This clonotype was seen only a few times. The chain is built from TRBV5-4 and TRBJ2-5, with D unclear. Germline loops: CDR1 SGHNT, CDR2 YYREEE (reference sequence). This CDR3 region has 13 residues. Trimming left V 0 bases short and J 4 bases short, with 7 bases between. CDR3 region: CASSLETGETQYF. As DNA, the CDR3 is TGTGCCAGCAGCTTGGAAACCGGAGAGACCCAGTACTTC.

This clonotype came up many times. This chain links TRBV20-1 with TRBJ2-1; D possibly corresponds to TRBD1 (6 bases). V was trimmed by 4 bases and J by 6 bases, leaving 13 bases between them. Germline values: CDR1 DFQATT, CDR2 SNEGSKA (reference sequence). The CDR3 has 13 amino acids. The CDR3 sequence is CSATGQRGNEQFF. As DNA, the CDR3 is TGCAGTGCTACTGGACAGAGAGGCAATGAGCAGTTCTTC.

The CDR3 spells CAISESSKDGYTF. As DNA, the CDR3 is TGTGCCATCAGTGAGTCGAGCAAGGATGGCTACACCTTC. The gene calls are TRBV10-3 and TRBJ1-2, with D unclear. V shed 0 bases and J shed 6 bases, with 8 bases lying between them. This CDR3 has 13 residues. From germline, CDR1 is ENHRY and CDR2 SYGVKD.

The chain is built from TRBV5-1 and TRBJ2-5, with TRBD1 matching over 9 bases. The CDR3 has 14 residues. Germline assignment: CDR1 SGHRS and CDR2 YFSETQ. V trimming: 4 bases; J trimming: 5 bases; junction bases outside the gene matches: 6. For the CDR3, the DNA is TGCGCCAGCAGCCCGACAGGGGGTAGCGAGACCCAGTACTTC. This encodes CASSPTGGSETQYF.

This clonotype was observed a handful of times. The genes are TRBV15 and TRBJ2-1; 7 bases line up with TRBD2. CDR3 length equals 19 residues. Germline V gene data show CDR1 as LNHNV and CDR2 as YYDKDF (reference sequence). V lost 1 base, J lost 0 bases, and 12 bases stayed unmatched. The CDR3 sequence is CATSRVRMGGSFSYNEQFF. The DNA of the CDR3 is TGTGCCACCAGCAGAGTAAGAATGGGAGGGTCCTTCTCCTACAATGAGCAGTTCTTC.

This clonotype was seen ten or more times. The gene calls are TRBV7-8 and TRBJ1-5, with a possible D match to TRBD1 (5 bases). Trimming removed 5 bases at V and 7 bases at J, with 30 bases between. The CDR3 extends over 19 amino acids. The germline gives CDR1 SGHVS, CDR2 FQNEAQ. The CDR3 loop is CASSQRGRRQGGLGQPQHF. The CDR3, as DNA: TGTGCCAGCAGCCAGCGGGGCCGGAGGCAGGGAGGTTTAGGACAGCCCCAGCATTTT.

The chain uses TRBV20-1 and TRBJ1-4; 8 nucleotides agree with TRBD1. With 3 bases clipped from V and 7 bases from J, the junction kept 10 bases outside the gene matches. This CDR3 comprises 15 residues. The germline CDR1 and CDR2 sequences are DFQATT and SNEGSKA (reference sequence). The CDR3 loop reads CSASVLTGGFEKLFF. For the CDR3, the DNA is TGCAGTGCTAGCGTCCTCACAGGGGGATTTGAAAAACTGTTTTTT.

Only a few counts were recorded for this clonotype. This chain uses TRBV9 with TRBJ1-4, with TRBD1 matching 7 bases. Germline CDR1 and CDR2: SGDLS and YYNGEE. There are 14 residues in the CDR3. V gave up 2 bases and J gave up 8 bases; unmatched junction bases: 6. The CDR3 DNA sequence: TGTGCCAGCAGCGTTGCACAGGGGAGCGAAAAACTGTTTTTT. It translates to CASSVAQGSEKLFF.

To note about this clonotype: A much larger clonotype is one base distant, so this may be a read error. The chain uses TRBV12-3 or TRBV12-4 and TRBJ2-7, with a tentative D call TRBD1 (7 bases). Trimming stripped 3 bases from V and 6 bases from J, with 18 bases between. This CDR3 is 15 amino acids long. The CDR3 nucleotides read TGTGCCAGCAGTTTCAGGGGGGACCAAGCCTCCGAGCAGTACTTC. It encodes CASSFRGDQASEQYF.

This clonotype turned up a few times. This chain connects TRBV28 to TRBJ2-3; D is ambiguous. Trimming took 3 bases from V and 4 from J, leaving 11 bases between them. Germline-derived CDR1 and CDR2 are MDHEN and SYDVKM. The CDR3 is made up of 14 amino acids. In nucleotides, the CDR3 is TGTGCCAGCAGTTTGCCTACTCGGTCAGATACGCAGTATTTT. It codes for CASSLPTRSDTQYF.

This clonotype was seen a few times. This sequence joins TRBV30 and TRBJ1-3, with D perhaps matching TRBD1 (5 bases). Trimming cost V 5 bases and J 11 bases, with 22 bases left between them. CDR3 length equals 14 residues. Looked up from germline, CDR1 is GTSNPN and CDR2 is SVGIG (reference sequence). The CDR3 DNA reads TGTGCCTGGGGCCTCTACAGGTCTCAATTGGCCATATATTTT. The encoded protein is CAWGLYRSQLAIYF.

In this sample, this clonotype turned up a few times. In DNA form, the CDR3 reads TGCGCCAGCAGTCTCATCATCGATGAGCAGTTCTTC. This encodes CASSLIIDEQFF. The rearrangement links TRBV5-1 to TRBJ2-1; D is unclear. CDR3 size: 12 residues. The germline V and J ends were trimmed by 5 bases and 8 bases, with 11 bases remaining between them. Germline CDR1 SGHRS, CDR2 YFSETQ.

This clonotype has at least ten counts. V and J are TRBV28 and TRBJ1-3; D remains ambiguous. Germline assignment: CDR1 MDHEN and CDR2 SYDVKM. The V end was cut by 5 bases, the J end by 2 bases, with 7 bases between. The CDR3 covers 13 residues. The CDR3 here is CASSLPPGNTIYF. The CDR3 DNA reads TGTGCCAGCAGTCTTCCCCCTGGAAACACCATATATTTT.

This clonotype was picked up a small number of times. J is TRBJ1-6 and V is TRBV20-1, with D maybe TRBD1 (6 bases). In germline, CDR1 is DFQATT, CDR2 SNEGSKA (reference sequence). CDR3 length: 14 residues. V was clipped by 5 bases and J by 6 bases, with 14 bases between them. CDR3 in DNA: TGCAGTGCTGTCCCCGGGACAATTAATTCACCCCTCCACTTT. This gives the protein CSAVPGTINSPLHF.

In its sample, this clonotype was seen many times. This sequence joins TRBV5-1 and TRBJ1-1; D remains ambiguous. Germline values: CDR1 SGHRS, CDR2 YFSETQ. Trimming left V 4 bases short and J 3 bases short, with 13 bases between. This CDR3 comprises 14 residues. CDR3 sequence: CASSQDSWYTEAFF. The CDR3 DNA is TGCGCCAGCAGCCAAGACTCCTGGTACACTGAAGCTTTCTTT.

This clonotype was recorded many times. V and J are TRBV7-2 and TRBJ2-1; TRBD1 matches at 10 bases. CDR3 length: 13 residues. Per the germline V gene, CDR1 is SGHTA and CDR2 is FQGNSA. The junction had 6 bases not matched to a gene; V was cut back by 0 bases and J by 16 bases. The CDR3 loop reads CASSLARQGAEFF. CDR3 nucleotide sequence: TGTGCCAGCAGCTTAGCCCGACAGGGGGCAGAATTCTTC.

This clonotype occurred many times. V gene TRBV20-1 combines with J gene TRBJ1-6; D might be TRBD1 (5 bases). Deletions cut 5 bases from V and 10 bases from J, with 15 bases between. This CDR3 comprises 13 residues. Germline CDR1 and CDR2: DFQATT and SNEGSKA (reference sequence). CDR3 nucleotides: TGCAGTGCTTCTCCGGGACTGGGGTCACCCCTCCACTTT. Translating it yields CSASPGLGSPLHF.

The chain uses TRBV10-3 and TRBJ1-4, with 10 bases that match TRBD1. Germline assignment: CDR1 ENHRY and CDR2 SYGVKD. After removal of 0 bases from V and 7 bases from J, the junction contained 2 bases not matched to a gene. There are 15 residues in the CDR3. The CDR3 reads CAISESGTGVEKLFF. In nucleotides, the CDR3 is TGTGCCATCAGTGAGTCCGGGACAGGGGTTGAAAAACTGTTTTTT.